The entry that follows covers one TCR beta chain sequence. It has no known antigen specificity. No base quality values were provided; no much bigger clone lies one nucleotide off. This sample was taken from a study of T cells and Merkel cell carcinoma outcomes (dated by TCRdb to the early 2020s). With regard to the full study: The study examined the tumor T-cell repertoire together with T-cell density as predictors of clinical outcome in patients with Merkel cell carcinoma.

The samples were taken from patients with Merkel cell carcinoma. According to the germline V gene, CDR1 reads MRHNA and CDR2 reads SNTAGT. The CDR3 measures 15 amino acids from cysteine to phenylalanine. Solely the CDR3 DNA is kept, with 45 bases framed from the first base. The junction carries 15 bases between V and J, which are trimmed by 3 bases and 5 bases respectively. Overall study results and their limits: Clinical outcomes in Merkel cell carcinoma patients were reported to be predicted by T-cell repertoire features combined with T-cell density.

Libraries were prepared through the immunoSEQ multiplex PCR assay. TCRdb limited this immuneACCESS table to in-frame rearrangements with V and J called. A share of clones is missing; checked studies link under half to unresolved V genes, and the rest is unexplained. Recorded for this sample are around 2,100 clones; around 90% of them occurred a single time. The ten biggest clones cover 1.5% to 2% of the sample. The rearranged segments are TRBV6-4 and TRBJ2-3, with no D gene named confidently. Specimen: tumor tissue from Merkel cell carcinoma. The receptor was derived from a human donor with Merkel cell carcinoma. DNA sequence: TGTGCCAGCAGTGAGAGGTCGGGCCTTGGAGATACGCAGTATTTT. Its product reads: CASSERSGLGDTQYF.